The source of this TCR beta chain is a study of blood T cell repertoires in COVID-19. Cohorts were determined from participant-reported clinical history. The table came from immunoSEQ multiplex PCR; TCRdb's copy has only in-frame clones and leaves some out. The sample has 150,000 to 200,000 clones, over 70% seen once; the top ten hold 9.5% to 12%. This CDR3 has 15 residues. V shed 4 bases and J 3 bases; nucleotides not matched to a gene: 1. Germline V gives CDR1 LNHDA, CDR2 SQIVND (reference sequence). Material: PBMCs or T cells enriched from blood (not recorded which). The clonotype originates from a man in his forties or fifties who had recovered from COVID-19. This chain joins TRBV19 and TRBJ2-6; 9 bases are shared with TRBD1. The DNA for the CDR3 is TGTGCCAGTAGTAGGGGACAGGGTGGGGCCAACGTCCTGACTTTC. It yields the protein CASSRGQGGANVLTF.